This entry features one TCR beta chain sequence. Assay: immunoSEQ multiplex PCR; the TCRdb copy retains only in-frame clones and omits some. The table shows about 98,000 clones, with around nine tenths occurring only once. The CDR3 totals 16 residues. V dropped 0 bases and J dropped 3; count of bases not matched to a gene: 5. Germline CDR1 SGDLS, CDR2 YYNGEE. This sample stems from a study of a mutant IDH1 vaccine in newly diagnosed glioma. Study-level information: Radiotherapy, temozolomide, or both had been given previously, and both were given to most.

Time point given: baseline, week 1 (first vaccination visit). The treatment is: pre-vaccination baseline after standard-of-care therapy. The sequenced sample was PBMCs, obtained from a glioma patient treated with radiotherapy, temozolomide or both. The rearrangement uses TRBV9 and TRBJ2-7, with 11 bases aligning to TRBD1. This receptor was identified in a woman aged 50 to 60 with glioma. Here the CDR3 reads CASSVDPGTGGYEQYF. DNA for the CDR3: TGTGCCAGCAGCGTAGACCCTGGGACAGGGGGCTACGAGCAGTACTTC.